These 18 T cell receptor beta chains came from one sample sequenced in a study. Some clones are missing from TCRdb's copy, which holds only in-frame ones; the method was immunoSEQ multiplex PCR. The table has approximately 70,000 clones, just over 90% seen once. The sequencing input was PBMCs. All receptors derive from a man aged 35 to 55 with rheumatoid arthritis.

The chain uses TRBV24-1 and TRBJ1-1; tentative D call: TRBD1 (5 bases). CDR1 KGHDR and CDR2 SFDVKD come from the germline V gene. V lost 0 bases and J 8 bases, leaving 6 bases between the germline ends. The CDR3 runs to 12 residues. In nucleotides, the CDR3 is TGTGCCACCAGTGATTTGCGGGGGGAAGCTTTCTTT. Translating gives CATSDLRGEAFF.

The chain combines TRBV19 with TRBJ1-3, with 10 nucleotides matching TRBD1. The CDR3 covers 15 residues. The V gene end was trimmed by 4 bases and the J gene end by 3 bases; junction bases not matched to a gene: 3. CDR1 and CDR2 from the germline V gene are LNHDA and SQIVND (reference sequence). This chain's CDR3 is CASSRQGARGNTIYF. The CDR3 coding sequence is TGTGCCAGTAGTAGACAGGGGGCGCGTGGAAACACCATATATTTT.

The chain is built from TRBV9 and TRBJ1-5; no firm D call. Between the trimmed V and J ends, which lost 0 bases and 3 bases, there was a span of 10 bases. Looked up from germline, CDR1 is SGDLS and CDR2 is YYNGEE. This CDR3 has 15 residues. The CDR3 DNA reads TGTGCCAGCAGCGTAGGACAAGCCCCCAATCAGCCCCAGCATTTT. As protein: CASSVGQAPNQPQHF.

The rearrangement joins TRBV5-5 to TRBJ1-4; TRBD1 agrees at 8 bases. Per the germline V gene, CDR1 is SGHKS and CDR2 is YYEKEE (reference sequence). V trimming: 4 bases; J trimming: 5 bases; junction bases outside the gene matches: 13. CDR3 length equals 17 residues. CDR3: CASSLSGLWTGNEKLFF. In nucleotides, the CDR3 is TGTGCCAGCAGCCTGTCCGGTCTATGGACAGGGAATGAAAAACTGTTTTTT.

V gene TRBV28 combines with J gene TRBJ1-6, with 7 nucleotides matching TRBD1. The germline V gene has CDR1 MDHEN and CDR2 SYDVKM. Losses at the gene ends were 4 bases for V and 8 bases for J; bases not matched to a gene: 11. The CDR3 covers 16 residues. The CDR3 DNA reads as TGTGCCAGCAGTTCGTTCCTAGACAGGGTCGATTCACCCCTCCACTTT. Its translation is CASSSFLDRVDSPLHF.

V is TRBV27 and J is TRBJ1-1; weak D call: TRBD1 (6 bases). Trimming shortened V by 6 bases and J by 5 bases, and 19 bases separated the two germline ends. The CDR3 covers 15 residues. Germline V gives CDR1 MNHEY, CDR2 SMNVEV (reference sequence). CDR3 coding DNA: TGTGCCAGCAGAAAACAGGGACGGGGTGGGACTGAAGCTTTCTTT. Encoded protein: CASRKQGRGGTEAFF.

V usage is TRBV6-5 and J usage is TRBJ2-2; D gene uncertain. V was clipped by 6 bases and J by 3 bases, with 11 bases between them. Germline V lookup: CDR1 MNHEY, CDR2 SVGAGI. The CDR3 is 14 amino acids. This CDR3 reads CASRVPEDTGELFF. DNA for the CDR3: TGTGCCAGCAGGGTACCTGAGGACACCGGGGAGCTGTTTTTT.

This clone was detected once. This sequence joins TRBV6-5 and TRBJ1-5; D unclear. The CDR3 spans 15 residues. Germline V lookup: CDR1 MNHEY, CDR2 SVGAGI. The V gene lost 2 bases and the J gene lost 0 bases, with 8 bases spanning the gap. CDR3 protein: CASSYGRTSNQPQHF. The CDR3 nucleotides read TGTGCCAGCAGTTACGGCAGGACTAGCAATCAGCCCCAGCATTTT.

As DNA, the CDR3 is TGTGCCAGCAGCGTCCGGGGGACAGACCTAATGGAGCAGTACTTC. Protein sequence: CASSVRGTDLMEQYF. The chain is built from TRBV9 and TRBJ2-7, with D possibly matching TRBD1 (7 bases). CDR1 is SGDLS and CDR2 is YYNGEE in the germline V gene. This CDR3 has 15 residues. V was clipped by 2 bases and J by 7 bases, with 19 bases between them.

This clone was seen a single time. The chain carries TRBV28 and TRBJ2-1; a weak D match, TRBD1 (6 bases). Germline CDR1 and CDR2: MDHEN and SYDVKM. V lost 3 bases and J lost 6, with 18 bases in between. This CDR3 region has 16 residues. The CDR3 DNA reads TGTGCCAGCAGTTTGCCCCTAGGGGGTACGCGCAATGAGCAGTTCTTC. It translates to CASSLPLGGTRNEQFF. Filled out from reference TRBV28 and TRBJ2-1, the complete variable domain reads DVKVTQSSRYLVKRTGEKVFLECVQDMDHENMFWYRQDPGLGLRLIYFSYDVKMKEKGDIPEGYSVSREKKERFSLILESASTNQTSMYLCASSLPLGGTRNEQFFGPGTRLTVL.

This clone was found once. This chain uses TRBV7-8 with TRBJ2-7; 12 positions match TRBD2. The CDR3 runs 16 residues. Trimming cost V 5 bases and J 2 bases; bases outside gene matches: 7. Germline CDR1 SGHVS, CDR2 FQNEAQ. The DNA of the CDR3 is TGTGCCAGCAGCCGGACTAGCGGGGACTATACCTACGAGCAGTACTTC. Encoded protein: CASSRTSGDYTYEQYF.

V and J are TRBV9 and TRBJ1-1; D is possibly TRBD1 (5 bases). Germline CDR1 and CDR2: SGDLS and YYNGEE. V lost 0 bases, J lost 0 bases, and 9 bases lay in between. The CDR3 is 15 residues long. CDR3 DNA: TGTGCCAGCAGCGTAGGGGGGACGGTGAACACTGAAGCTTTCTTT. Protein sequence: CASSVGGTVNTEAFF.

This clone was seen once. CDR3 protein: CASASSRASDTQYF. In DNA form, the CDR3 reads TGTGCCAGCGCTAGCTCAAGGGCCTCAGATACGCAGTATTTT. V is TRBV19 and J is TRBJ2-3, with a tentative D call TRBD2 (5 bases). Germline CDR1 and CDR2: LNHDA and SQIVND (reference sequence). V lost 9 bases and J lost 4, with 17 bases in between. The CDR3 has 14 amino acids. The whole variable domain, filled in from reference TRBV19 and TRBJ2-3, reads DGGITQSPKYLFRKEGQNVTLSCEQNLNHDAMYWYRQDPGQGLRLIYYSQIVNDFQKGDIAEGYSVSREKKESFPLTVTSAQKNPTAFYLCASASSRASDTQYFGPGTRLTVL.

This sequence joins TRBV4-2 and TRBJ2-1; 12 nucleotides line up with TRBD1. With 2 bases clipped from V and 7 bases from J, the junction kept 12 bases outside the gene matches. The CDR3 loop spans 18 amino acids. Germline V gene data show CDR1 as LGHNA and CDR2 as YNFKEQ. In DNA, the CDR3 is TGTGCCAGCAGCCAAACTGCTCCGGGACAGGGGGCCTTAAATGAGCAGTTCTTC. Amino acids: CASSQTAPGQGALNEQFF.

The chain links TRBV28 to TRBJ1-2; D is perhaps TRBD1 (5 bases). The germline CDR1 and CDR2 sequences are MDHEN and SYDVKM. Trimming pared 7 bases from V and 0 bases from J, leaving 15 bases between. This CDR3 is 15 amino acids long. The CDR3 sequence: CASKAPGNSNYGYTF. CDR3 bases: TGTGCCAGCAAAGCTCCAGGGAACTCTAACTATGGCTACACCTTC.

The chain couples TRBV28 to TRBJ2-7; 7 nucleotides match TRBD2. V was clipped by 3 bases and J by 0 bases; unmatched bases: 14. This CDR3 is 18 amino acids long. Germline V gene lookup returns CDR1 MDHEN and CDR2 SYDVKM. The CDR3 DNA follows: TGTGCCAGCAGTTTTTTCCCCTCTGGACTAGACCACTCCTACGAGCAGTACTTC. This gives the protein CASSFFPSGLDHSYEQYF.

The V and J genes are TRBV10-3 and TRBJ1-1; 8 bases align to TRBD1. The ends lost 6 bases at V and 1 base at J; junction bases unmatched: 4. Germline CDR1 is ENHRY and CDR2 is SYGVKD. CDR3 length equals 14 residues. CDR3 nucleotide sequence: TGTGCCATCAGGGACAGGGAATGGAACACTGAAGCTTTCTTT. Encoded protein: CAIRDREWNTEAFF.

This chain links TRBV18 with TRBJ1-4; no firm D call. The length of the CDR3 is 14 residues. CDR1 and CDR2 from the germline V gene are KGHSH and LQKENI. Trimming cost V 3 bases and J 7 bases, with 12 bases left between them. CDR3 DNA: TGTGCCAGCTCACCTTCCGGGGAAGTTGAAAAACTGTTTTTT. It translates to CASSPSGEVEKLFF.